This entry lists 9 T cell receptor beta chains sequenced from one sample in a study of spatial heterogeneity in lung cancer (dated by TCRdb to the late 2010s). What the time point label conveys for this sample: sample taken at primary tumor resection. TCR sequencing used whole RNA extracted from tumor and nontumor lung tissue, or from cryopreserved PBMC samples, without cell sorting. Library preparation employed 5' RACE. Sequencing was carried out with a NextSeq 500. The public reads were reanalyzed by TCRdb: fastp trimming at Q25, MiXCR alignment, in-frame beta chains only. When rows share a CDR3 protein, they turn into one entry using the most common DNA and genes. The sample table lists tens of thousands of distinct CDR3 sequences, 3.5% to 5.5% of them with a count of one. The ten largest clonotypes hold 30% to 40% of the sample. Sequencing used PBMCs, obtained at surgery. The receptors here all came from a male donor with early-stage non-small cell lung cancer.

As to this clonotype: A read error may explain this, as a much larger clone is one base away. This sequence joins TRBV5-1 and TRBJ1-2; TRBD1 is a possible D gene (6 bases). The CDR3 loop spans 14 amino acids. Deletions cut 0 bases from V and 7 bases from J, with 13 bases between. Germline V gene lookup returns CDR1 SGHRS and CDR2 YFSETQ. As DNA, the CDR3 is TGCGCCAGCAGCTTGGCCCGGACAGACTTTGGCTACACCTTC. Amino acids: CASSLARTDFGYTF. Complete variable domain (other parts from reference TRBV5-1 and TRBJ1-2): KAGVTQTPRYLIKTRGQQVTLSCSPISGHRSVSWYQQTPGQGLQFLFEYFSETQRNKGNFPGRFSGRQFSNSRSEMNVSTLELGDSALYLCASSLARTDFGYTFGSGTRLTVV.

The chain uses TRBV9 and TRBJ2-1, with TRBD1 matching 7 bases. This CDR3 region has 13 residues. Germline V gives CDR1 SGDLS, CDR2 YYNGEE. The trim removed 2 bases at V and 5 bases at J, leaving 1 base unmatched. CDR3 sequence: CASSVTGNNEQFF. DNA of the CDR3: TGTGCCAGCAGCGTGACAGGGAACAATGAGCAGTTCTTC.

This clonotype occurred many times. The chain combines TRBV4-1 with TRBJ1-5, with D possibly matching TRBD1 (6 bases). The CDR3 is 15 amino acids. CDR1 is MGHRA and CDR2 is YSYEKL in the germline V gene. V lost 1 base and J lost 3, with 10 bases in between. Here the CDR3 reads CASSQAGQINQPQHF. In DNA form, the CDR3 reads TGCGCCAGCAGCCAAGCCGGACAGATCAATCAGCCCCAGCATTTT.

This clonotype was seen many times. This chain joins TRBV10-2 and TRBJ2-1; no reliable D call. Germline CDR1 is WSHSY and CDR2 is SAAADI. Trimming stripped 4 bases from V and 0 bases from J, with 7 bases between. This CDR3 comprises 14 residues. CDR3 nucleotide sequence: TGCGCCAGCAGTGGCATAGGCTCCTACAATGAGCAGTTCTTC. This codes for CASSGIGSYNEQFF.

This clonotype was detected many times. V is TRBV7-6 and J is TRBJ2-2; 7 nucleotides align to TRBD2. Germline V gene data show CDR1 as SGHVS and CDR2 as FNYEAQ. This CDR3 contains 16 residues. V gave up 5 bases and J gave up 0 bases; unmatched junction bases: 6. Written as DNA, the CDR3 is TGTGCCAGCAGCCCATACGGGGGGTCGAACACCGGGGAGCTGTTTTTT. It is translated as CASSPYGGSNTGELFF.

This clonotype has a count of ten or more. The chain recombines TRBV7-2 with TRBJ1-1; no definite D call. The V gene lost 1 base and the J gene lost 3 bases, with 6 bases spanning the gap. Germline V gives CDR1 SGHTA, CDR2 FQGNSA. The CDR3 spans 13 residues. CDR3 DNA sequence: TGTGCCAGCAGCTTAGATAGTGACACTGAAGCTTTCTTT. This gives the protein CASSLDSDTEAFF. Full variable domain (remainder filled in from reference TRBV7-2 and TRBJ1-1): GAGVSQSPSNKVTEKGKDVELRCDPISGHTALYWYRQSLGQGLEFLIYFQGNSAPDKSGLPSDRFSAERTGGSVSTLTIQRTQQEDSAVYLCASSLDSDTEAFFGQGTRLTVV.

This clonotype came up many times. The genes are TRBV6-2 or TRBV6-3 and TRBJ2-2, with 7 bases aligning to TRBD1. V gave up 4 bases and J gave up 7 bases; unmatched junction bases: 3. The CDR3 totals 13 residues. Germline V lookup: CDR1 MNHEY, CDR2 SVGEGT. The CDR3 reads CASSSQGVGELFF. DNA of the CDR3: TGTGCCAGCAGTTCCCAGGGGGTCGGGGAGCTGTTTTTT.

In its sample, this clonotype ranks as medium-sized. The CDR3 DNA is TGCGCCAGCAGTGCCACAGGGAACACCGGGGAGCTGTTTTTT. This codes for CASSATGNTGELFF. V gene TRBV10-2 combines with J gene TRBJ2-2; TRBD1 is a possible D gene (5 bases). The CDR3 loop spans 14 amino acids. From germline, CDR1 is WSHSY and CDR2 SAAADI. V lost 4 bases and J 1 base, leaving 7 bases between the germline ends.

This clonotype occurred many times. This chain uses TRBV2 with TRBJ2-5, with D possibly called TRBD1 or TRBD2 (6 bases each). This CDR3 has 12 residues. Per the germline V gene, CDR1 is SNHLY and CDR2 is FYNNEI. V lost 9 bases and J 1 base, leaving 9 bases between the germline ends. The CDR3, as DNA: TGTGCCAGAGGGGGGAGCCAAGAGACCCAGTACTTC. The encoded protein is CARGGSQETQYF.